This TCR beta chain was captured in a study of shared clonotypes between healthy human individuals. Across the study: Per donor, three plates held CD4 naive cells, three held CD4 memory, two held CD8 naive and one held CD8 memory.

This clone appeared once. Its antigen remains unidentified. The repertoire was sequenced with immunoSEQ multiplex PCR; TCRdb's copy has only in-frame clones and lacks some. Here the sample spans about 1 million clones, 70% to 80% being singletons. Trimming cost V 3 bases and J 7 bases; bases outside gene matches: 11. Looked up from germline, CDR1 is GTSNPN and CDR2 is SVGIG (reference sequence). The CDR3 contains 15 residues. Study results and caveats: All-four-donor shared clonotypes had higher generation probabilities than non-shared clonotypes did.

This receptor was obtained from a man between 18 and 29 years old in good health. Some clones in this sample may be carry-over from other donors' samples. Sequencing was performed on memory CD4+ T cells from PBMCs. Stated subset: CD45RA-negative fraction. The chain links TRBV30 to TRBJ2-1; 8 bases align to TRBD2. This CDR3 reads CAWRGIGLAGNEQFF. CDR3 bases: TGTGCCTGGAGGGGGATCGGGCTAGCGGGTAATGAGCAGTTCTTC.